The 23 T cell receptor beta chains listed next were all sequenced from one sample in a study of blood T cell repertoires in COVID-19. Profiling relied on immunoSEQ multiplex PCR, and the TCRdb table lists in-frame clones only, not all of them. The table records tens of thousands of clones, about 88% of them present only once. The specimen was peripheral blood. The receptors come from a man aged 65 to 85 with active or convalescent COVID-19.

This chain links TRBV30 with TRBJ1-5; perhaps TRBD1 as D (5 bases). V was pared by 0 bases and J by 2 bases, with 8 bases between. The CDR3 runs 14 residues. Germline V gene data show CDR1 as GTSNPN and CDR2 as SVGIG (reference sequence). The DNA of the CDR3 is TGTGCCTGGAGTGTAGGAGGGGGCAATCAGCCCCAGCATTTT. Translating gives CAWSVGGGNQPQHF.

This clone appeared a few times. The chain uses TRBV7-9 and TRBJ1-5; D call uncertain. The V end lost 4 bases, the J end lost 1 base, and 8 bases lay between the germline ends. Germline CDR1 reads SEHNR; CDR2 reads FQNEAQ (reference sequence). This CDR3 is built from 14 residues. CDR3 bases: TGTGCCAGCAGCTACTCCGAAAGCAATCAGCCCCAGCATTTT. Translation: CASSYSESNQPQHF.

The rearrangement uses TRBV6-5 and TRBJ2-3; weak D call: TRBD1 (5 bases). The ends were cut back, 6 bases at V and 6 bases at J, with 16 bases in the middle. CDR1 and CDR2 (germline): MNHEY, SVGAGI. The CDR3 contains 14 residues. The DNA of the CDR3 is TGTGCCAGCAGCCACCCCCTAAAGGGGGATACGCAGTATTTT. Protein product: CASSHPLKGDTQYF.

The chain has TRBV7-8 and TRBJ2-6; 7 bases line up with TRBD1. CDR3 size: 16 residues. CDR1 SGHVS and CDR2 FQNEAQ come from the germline V gene. V lost 5 bases to trimming and J lost 2 bases; unmatched junction nucleotides: 6. CDR3 amino acids: CASSPGQVAGANVLTF. The CDR3 nucleotides read TGTGCCAGCAGCCCCGGACAGGTTGCTGGGGCCAACGTCCTGACTTTC.

V is TRBV4-1 and J is TRBJ1-6; 7 bases line up with TRBD1. This CDR3 contains 16 residues. Unmatched junction bases numbered 7, after V lost 3 bases and J lost 5 bases. Germline loops: CDR1 MGHRA, CDR2 YSYEKL. CDR3 bases: TGCGCCAGCAGCCACACCCGGGACAGTAATAATTCACCCCTCCACTTT. Its translation is CASSHTRDSNNSPLHF.

The chain uses TRBV5-4 and TRBJ2-1; 15 bases align to TRBD2. Trimming at V came to 2 bases and at J to 7 bases, leaving 4 bases not matched to a gene. CDR1 is SGHNT, CDR2 YYREEE, per germline (reference sequence). CDR3 length equals 16 residues. Here the CDR3 reads CASSLGTSGGRNEQFF. The CDR3 coding sequence is TGTGCCAGCAGCTTAGGGACTAGCGGGGGGCGGAATGAGCAGTTCTTC. Looking up the rest from reference TRBV5-4 and TRBJ2-1 gives the full variable domain: ETGVTQSPTHLIKTRGQQVTLRCSSQSGHNTVSWYQQALGQGPQFIFQYYREEENGRGNFPPRFSGLQFPNYSSELNVNALELDDSALYLCASSLGTSGGRNEQFFGPGTRLTVL.

The chain uses TRBV12-3 or TRBV12-4 and TRBJ2-1; 8 bases align to TRBD1. V trimming: 10 bases; J trimming: 9 bases; junction bases outside the gene matches: 8. CDR3 length: 12 residues. CDR3 in DNA: TGTGCCACCGACAGGGGAAGGGGTGAGCAGTTCTTC. Translated: CATDRGRGEQFF.

This clone was detected only once. The chain couples TRBV4-1 to TRBJ1-2; tentatively, D is TRBD1 (6 bases). The V end lost 2 bases, the J end lost 0 bases, and 10 bases lay between the germline ends. The CDR3 runs to 15 residues. The V gene's germline CDR1 is MGHRA and CDR2 YSYEKL. The CDR3 is CASSQWDTANYGYTF. DNA of the CDR3: TGCGCCAGCAGCCAATGGGACACCGCTAACTATGGCTACACCTTC.

The chain is built from TRBV19 and TRBJ2-3; 7 bases align to TRBD2. Germline V gives CDR1 LNHDA, CDR2 SQIVND (reference sequence). The V segment lost 5 bases and the J segment 2 bases; nucleotides outside the gene matches: 4. The CDR3 totals 14 residues. The CDR3 DNA sequence: TGTGCCAGTAGTCTGGGACTAAACACAGATACGCAGTATTTT. Translation: CASSLGLNTDTQYF.

This rearrangement joins TRBV7-9 to TRBJ2-5; D perhaps matches TRBD2 (6 bases). The V gene lost 4 bases and the J gene lost 5 bases, with 11 bases spanning the gap. The CDR3 extends over 13 amino acids. Germline V CDR1 and CDR2: SEHNR, FQNEAQ (reference sequence). The CDR3 nucleotides are TGTGCCAGCAGCTCCTCAGGAGGGGAGACCCAGTACTTC. This gives the protein CASSSSGGETQYF. The variable domain in full, completed from reference TRBV7-9 and TRBJ2-5, reads DTGVSQNPRHKITKRGQNVTFRCDPISEHNRLYWYRQTLGQGPEFLTYFQNEAQLEKSRLLSDRFSAERPKGSFSTLEIQRTEQGDSAMYLCASSSSGGETQYFGPGTRLLVL.

The chain recombines TRBV6-5 with TRBJ2-2, with a weak D call TRBD2 (7 bases). This CDR3 region has 14 residues. V lost 7 bases and J 2 bases, leaving 11 bases between the germline ends. Per the germline V gene, CDR1 is MNHEY and CDR2 is SVGAGI. The CDR3 is CASTRGANTGELFF. In DNA, the CDR3 is TGTGCCAGCACTCGGGGGGCAAACACCGGGGAGCTGTTTTTT.

The chain joins TRBV5-5 to TRBJ2-3; TRBD1 matches at 11 bases. The germline gives CDR1 SGHKS, CDR2 YYEKEE (reference sequence). V was clipped by 3 bases and J by 8 bases; unmatched bases: 14. CDR3 length: 17 residues. CDR3 DNA sequence: TGTGCCAGCAGCTCCAACCCCGGGACAGGGGGGGGCGGTACGCAGTATTTT. Its translation: CASSSNPGTGGGGTQYF.

This clone was counted a single time. This sequence joins TRBV7-2 and TRBJ2-1; 8 nucleotides align to TRBD2. CDR1 is SGHTA, CDR2 FQGNSA, per germline. The V and J ends lost 5 bases and 4 bases, in that order; junction bases with no gene match: 7. The CDR3 totals 15 residues. The CDR3, as DNA: TGTGCCAGCAGCCTCCAGCGGGGGCCTTACAATGAGCAGTTCTTC. Protein: CASSLQRGPYNEQFF.

The chain's CDR3 is CASSSTGGGETQYF. For the CDR3, the DNA is TGCGCCAGCAGCTCGACAGGGGGCGGGGAGACCCAGTACTTC. The chain is built from TRBV5-1 and TRBJ2-5; 10 bases agree with TRBD1. The V segment lost 3 bases and the J segment 5 bases; nucleotides outside the gene matches: 4. Germline loops: CDR1 SGHRS, CDR2 YFSETQ. This CDR3 contains 14 residues.

This rearrangement joins TRBV6-4 to TRBJ2-3, with TRBD2 matching 12 bases. V shed 6 bases, J shed 2 bases, and the junction held 6 bases outside the gene matches. Germline-derived CDR1 and CDR2 are MRHNA and SNTAGT. The CDR3 is 16 residues long. The CDR3 region is CASSPGTSGYTDTQYF. The CDR3 region has the DNA TGTGCCAGCAGCCCCGGGACTAGCGGGTACACAGATACGCAGTATTTT.

The chain is built from TRBV5-1 and TRBJ1-2, with a possible D match to TRBD1 (5 bases). The CDR3 is made up of 14 amino acids. In germline, CDR1 is SGHRS, CDR2 YFSETQ. The ends were cut back, 0 bases at V and 5 bases at J, with 11 bases in the middle. DNA for the CDR3: TGCGCCAGCAGCTTGGAGGGGTCCGGGTATGGCTACACCTTC. This translates into CASSLEGSGYGYTF. The full variable domain, in which reference TRBV5-1 and TRBJ1-2 provide the parts outside the CDR3, is KAGVTQTPRYLIKTRGQQVTLSCSPISGHRSVSWYQQTPGQGLQFLFEYFSETQRNKGNFPGRFSGRQFSNSRSEMNVSTLELGDSALYLCASSLEGSGYGYTFGSGTRLTVV.

The chain joins TRBV7-9 to TRBJ1-6, with a tentative D call TRBD1 (5 bases). The CDR3 length is 14 residues. In germline, CDR1 is SEHNR, CDR2 FQNEAQ (reference sequence). V gave up 1 base and J gave up 10 bases, with 11 bases separating them. The CDR3 nucleotides read TGTGCCAGCAGCTTAGGTGGGGGGGAATCACCCCTCCACTTT. It yields the protein CASSLGGGESPLHF.

The V call is TRBV3-1 (or the pseudogene TRBV3-2), the J call TRBJ2-3; TRBD1 agrees at 8 bases. Germline values: CDR1 LGHDT, CDR2 YNNKEL (reference sequence). V trimming: 6 bases; J trimming: 6 bases; junction bases outside the gene matches: 5. The CDR3 totals 13 residues. The CDR3 is CASRLQGADTQYF. The CDR3 nucleotides read TGTGCCAGCAGATTGCAGGGGGCGGATACGCAGTATTTT.

V is TRBV30 and J is TRBJ1-3; 7 nucleotides agree with TRBD1. From germline, CDR1 is GTSNPN and CDR2 SVGIG (reference sequence). J was trimmed by 11 bases and V by 4 bases; bases with no gene match: 8. This CDR3 has 12 residues. The CDR3 reads CAWTGRGTAIYF. DNA of the CDR3: TGTGCCTGGACTGGTAGGGGGACAGCCATATATTTT.

This rearrangement joins TRBV27 to TRBJ1-5; D is perhaps TRBD1 (5 bases). The CDR3 length is 14 residues. The V end was cut by 3 bases, the J end by 6 bases, with 12 bases between. Germline V gives CDR1 MNHEY, CDR2 SMNVEV (reference sequence). The CDR3 bases are TGTGCCAGCAGTTTGACAGCCGGGGGTCAGCCCCAGCATTTT. Protein sequence: CASSLTAGGQPQHF.

CDR3 protein: CASSGRDRTRETQYF. The CDR3 DNA is TGTGCCAGCAGCGGCCGGGACAGGACTAGAGAGACCCAGTACTTC. V gene TRBV9 combines with J gene TRBJ2-5; weak D call: TRBD1 (8 bases). Germline loops: CDR1 SGDLS, CDR2 YYNGEE. V gave up 3 bases and J gave up 4 bases, with 16 bases separating them. The CDR3 length is 15 residues.

The V gene is TRBV19, the J gene TRBJ1-5; TRBD1 aligns across 9 bases. The CDR3 is 14 amino acids. CDR1 is LNHDA and CDR2 is SQIVND in the germline V gene (reference sequence). V trimming: 3 bases; J trimming: 6 bases; junction bases outside the gene matches: 3. The CDR3 here is CASSITGGSQPQHF. CDR3 DNA sequence: TGTGCCAGTAGTATTACAGGGGGCTCTCAGCCCCAGCATTTT.

In its sample, this clone was seen once. The J gene is TRBJ2-7, the V gene TRBV5-8, with 7 bases fitting TRBD1. V lost 4 bases, J lost 2 bases, and 3 bases stayed unmatched. There are 13 residues in the CDR3. The germline V gene encodes CDR1 SGHTS and CDR2 YDEGEE. In nucleotides, the CDR3 is TGTGCCAGCAGCCACGGGACAGCCTACGAGCAGTACTTC. Its translation is CASSHGTAYEQYF. Full variable domain (outside the CDR3, taken from reference TRBV5-8 and TRBJ2-7): EAGVTQSPTHLIKTRGQQATLRCSPISGHTSVYWYQQALGLGLQFLLWYDEGEERNRGNFPPRFSGRQFPNYSSELNVNALELEDSALYLCASSHGTAYEQYFGPGTRLTVT.